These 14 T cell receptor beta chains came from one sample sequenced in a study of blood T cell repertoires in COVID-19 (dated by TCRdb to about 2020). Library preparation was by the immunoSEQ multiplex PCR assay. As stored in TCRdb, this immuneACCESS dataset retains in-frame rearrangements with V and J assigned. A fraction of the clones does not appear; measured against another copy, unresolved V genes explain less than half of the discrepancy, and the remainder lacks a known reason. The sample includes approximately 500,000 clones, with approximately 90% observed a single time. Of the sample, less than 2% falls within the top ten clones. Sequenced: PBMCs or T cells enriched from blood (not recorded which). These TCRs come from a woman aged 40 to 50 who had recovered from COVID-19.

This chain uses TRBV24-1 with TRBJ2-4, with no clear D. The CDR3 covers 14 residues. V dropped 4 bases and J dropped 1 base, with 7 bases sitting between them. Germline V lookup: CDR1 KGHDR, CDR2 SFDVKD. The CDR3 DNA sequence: TGTGCCACCAGTGACCCGCGGGCCAAAAACATTCAGTACTTC. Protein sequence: CATSDPRAKNIQYF.

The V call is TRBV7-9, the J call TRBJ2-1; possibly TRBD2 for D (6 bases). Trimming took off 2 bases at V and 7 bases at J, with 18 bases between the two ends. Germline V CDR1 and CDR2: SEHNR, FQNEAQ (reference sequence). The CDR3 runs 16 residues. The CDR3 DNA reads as TGTGCCAGCAGCTTACAGCCGGGGAGGTATGCTAATGAGCAGTTCTTC. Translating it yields CASSLQPGRYANEQFF. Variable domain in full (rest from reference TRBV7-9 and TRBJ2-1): DTGVSQNPRHKITKRGQNVTFRCDPISEHNRLYWYRQTLGQGPEFLTYFQNEAQLEKSRLLSDRFSAERPKGSFSTLEIQRTEQGDSAMYLCASSLQPGRYANEQFFGPGTRLTVL.

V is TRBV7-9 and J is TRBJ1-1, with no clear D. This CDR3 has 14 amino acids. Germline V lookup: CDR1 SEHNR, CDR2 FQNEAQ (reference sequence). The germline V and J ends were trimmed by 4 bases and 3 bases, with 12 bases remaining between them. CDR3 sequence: CASSSPGAYTEAFF. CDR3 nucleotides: TGTGCCAGCAGCTCACCGGGAGCCTACACTGAAGCTTTCTTT. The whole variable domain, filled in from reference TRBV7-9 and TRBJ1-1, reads DTGVSQNPRHKITKRGQNVTFRCDPISEHNRLYWYRQTLGQGPEFLTYFQNEAQLEKSRLLSDRFSAERPKGSFSTLEIQRTEQGDSAMYLCASSSPGAYTEAFFGQGTRLTVV.

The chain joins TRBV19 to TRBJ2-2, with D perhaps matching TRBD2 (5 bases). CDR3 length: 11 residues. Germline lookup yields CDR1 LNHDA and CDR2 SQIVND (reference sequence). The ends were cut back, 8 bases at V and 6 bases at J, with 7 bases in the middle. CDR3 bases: TGTGCCAGTGAGGGAGCCGGGGAGCTGTTTTTT. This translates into CASEGAGELFF.

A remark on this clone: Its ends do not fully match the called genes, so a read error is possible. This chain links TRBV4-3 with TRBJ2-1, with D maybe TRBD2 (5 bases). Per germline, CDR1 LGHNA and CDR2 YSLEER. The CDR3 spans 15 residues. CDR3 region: CASSQDSDSFNEQFF. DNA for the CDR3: TGCGCCAGCAGCCAAGATTCGGACTCCTTCAATGAGCAGTTCTTC.

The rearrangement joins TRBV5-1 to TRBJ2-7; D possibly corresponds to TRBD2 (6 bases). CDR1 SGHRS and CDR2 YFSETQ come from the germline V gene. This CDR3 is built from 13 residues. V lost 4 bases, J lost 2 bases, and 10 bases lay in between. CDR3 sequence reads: CASSVGGTYEQYF. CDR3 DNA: TGCGCCAGCAGCGTAGGAGGGACCTACGAGCAGTACTTC.

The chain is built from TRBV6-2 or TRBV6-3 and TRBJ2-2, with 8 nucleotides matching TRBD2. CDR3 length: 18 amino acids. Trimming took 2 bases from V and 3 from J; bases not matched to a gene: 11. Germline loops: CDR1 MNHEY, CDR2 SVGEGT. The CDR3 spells CASSYGTSWVQDTGELFF. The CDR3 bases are TGTGCCAGCAGTTACGGGACTAGTTGGGTACAGGACACCGGGGAGCTGTTTTTT.

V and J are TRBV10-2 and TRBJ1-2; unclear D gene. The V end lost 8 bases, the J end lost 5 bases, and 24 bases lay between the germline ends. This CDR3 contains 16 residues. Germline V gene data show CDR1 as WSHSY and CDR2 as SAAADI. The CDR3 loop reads CASQLGATGLFYGYTF. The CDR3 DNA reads TGCGCCAGCCAGCTCGGTGCGACGGGTCTCTTTTATGGCTACACCTTC.

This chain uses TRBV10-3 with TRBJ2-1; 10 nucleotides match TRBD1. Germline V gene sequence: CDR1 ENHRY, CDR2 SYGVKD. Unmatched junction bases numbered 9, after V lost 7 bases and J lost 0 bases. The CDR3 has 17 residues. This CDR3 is CAIMRQGAPYSYNEQFF. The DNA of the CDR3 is TGTGCCATCATGAGACAGGGGGCTCCCTACTCCTACAATGAGCAGTTCTTC.

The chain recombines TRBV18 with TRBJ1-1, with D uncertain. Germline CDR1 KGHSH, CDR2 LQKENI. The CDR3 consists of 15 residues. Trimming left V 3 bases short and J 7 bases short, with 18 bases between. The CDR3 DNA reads TGTGCCAGCTCACCGAGTACCCAGAGGATTGGTGAAGCTTTCTTT. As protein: CASSPSTQRIGEAFF.

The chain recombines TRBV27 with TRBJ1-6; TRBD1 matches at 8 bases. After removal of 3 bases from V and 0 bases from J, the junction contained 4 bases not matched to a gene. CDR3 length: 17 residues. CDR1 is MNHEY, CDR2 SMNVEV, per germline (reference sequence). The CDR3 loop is CASSFWTGSSYNSPLHF. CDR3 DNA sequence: TGTGCCAGCAGTTTTTGGACAGGGAGCTCCTATAATTCACCCCTCCACTTT.

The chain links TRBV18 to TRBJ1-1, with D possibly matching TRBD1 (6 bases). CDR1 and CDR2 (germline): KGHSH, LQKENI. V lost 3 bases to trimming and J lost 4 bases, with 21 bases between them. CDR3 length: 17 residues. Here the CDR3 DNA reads TGTGCCAGCTCACCTCAATCCCCCCACAGGGAAGGCACTGAAGCTTTCTTT. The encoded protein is CASSPQSPHREGTEAFF.

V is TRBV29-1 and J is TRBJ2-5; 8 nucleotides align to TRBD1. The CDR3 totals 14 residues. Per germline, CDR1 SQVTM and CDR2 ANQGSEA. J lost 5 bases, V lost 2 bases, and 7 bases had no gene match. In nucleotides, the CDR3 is TGCAGCGTTGAAACCCAGGGGGCATGGGAGACCCAGTACTTC. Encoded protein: CSVETQGAWETQYF.

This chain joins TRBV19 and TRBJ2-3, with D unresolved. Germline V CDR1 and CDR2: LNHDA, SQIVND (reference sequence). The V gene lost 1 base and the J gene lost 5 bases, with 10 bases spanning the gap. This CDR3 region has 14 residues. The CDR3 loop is CASSIAYPGDTQYF. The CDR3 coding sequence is TGTGCCAGTAGTATAGCCTACCCGGGAGATACGCAGTATTTT.